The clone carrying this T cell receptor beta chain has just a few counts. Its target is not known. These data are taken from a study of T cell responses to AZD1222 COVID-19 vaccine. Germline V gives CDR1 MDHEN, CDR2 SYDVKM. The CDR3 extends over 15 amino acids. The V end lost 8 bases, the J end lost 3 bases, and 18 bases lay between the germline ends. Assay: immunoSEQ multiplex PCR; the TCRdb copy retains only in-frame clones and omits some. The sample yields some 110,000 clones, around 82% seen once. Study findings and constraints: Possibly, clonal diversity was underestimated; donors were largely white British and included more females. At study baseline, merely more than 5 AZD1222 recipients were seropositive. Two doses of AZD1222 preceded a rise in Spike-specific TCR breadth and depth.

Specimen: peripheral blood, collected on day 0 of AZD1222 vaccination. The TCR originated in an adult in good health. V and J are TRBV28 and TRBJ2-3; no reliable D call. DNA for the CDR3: TGTGCCAGCCCCCCAGAGAATGTGGCAACAGATACGCAGTATTTT. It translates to CASPPENVATDTQYF.